One TCR beta chain is described in this entry. No antigen is known for it. Other DNA variants within this sample encode the same CDR3. Germline loops: CDR1 SGHRS, CDR2 YFSETQ. The CDR3 spans 13 residues. Trimming took off 5 bases at V and 2 bases at J, with 10 bases between the two ends. These data are taken from a study of cytomegalovirus exposure and HLA in healthy donors. Whole-study results and caveats: Later on, analysis showed that most CMV-associated TCR beta chains appeared to be HLA-restricted.

PCR involved 60 Vbeta and 13 Jbeta primers. The method was immunoSEQ multiplex PCR; TCRdb's version includes in-frame clones alone and lacks a portion of them. The table has approximately 210,000 clones, roughly 73% seen once. Source material: PBMCs. The J gene is TRBJ1-1, the V gene TRBV5-1, with D possibly TRBD1 on 6 matching bases. The TCR originated in a woman younger than 45 in good health and CMV-seropositive. The CDR3 nucleotides are TGCGCCAGCAGTCTACAGGGAAACACTGAAGCTTTCTTT. Translating gives CASSLQGNTEAFF.